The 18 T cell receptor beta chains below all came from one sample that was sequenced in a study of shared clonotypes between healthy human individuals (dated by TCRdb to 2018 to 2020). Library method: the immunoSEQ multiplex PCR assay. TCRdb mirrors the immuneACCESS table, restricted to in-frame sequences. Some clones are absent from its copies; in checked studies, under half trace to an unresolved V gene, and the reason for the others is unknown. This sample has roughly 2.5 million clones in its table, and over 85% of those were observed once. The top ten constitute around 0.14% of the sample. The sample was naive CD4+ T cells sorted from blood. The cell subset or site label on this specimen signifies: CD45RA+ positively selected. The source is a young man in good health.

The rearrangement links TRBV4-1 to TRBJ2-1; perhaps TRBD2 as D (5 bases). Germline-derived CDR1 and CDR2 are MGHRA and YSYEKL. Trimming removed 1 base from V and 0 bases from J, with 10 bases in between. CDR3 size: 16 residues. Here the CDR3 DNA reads TGCGCCAGCAGCCAAGGGACTGTTAGCTCCTACAATGAGCAGTTCTTC. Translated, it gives CASSQGTVSSYNEQFF.

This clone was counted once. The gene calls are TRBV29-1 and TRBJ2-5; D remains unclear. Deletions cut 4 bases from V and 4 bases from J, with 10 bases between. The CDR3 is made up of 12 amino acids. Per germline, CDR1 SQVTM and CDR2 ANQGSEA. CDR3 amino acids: CSVASGAETQYF. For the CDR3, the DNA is TGCAGCGTTGCATCTGGCGCAGAGACCCAGTACTTC.

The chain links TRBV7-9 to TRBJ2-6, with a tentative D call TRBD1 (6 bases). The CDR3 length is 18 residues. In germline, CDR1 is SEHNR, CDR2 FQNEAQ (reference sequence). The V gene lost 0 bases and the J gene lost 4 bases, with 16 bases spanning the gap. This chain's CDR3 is CASSLAYSTGSGANVLTF. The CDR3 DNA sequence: TGTGCCAGCAGCTTAGCGTACTCTACAGGGTCAGGGGCCAACGTCCTGACTTTC. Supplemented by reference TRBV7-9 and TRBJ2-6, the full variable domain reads DTGVSQNPRHKITKRGQNVTFRCDPISEHNRLYWYRQTLGQGPEFLTYFQNEAQLEKSRLLSDRFSAERPKGSFSTLEIQRTEQGDSAMYLCASSLAYSTGSGANVLTFGAGSRLTVL.

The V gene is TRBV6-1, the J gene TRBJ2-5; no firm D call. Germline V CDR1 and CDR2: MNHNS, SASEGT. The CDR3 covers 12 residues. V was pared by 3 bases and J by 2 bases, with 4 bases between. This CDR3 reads CASSELQETQYF. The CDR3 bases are TGTGCCAGCAGTGAGCTGCAAGAGACCCAGTACTTC.

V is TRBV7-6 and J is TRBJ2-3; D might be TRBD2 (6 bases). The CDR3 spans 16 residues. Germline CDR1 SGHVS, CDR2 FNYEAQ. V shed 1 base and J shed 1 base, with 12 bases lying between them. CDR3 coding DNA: TGTGCCAGCAGCTTAGATGCACTAGCCCGCACAGATACGCAGTATTTT. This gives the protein CASSLDALARTDTQYF. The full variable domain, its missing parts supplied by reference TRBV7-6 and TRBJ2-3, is GAGVSQSPRYKVTKRGQDVALRCDPISGHVSLYWYRQALGQGPEFLTYFNYEAQQDKSGLPNDRFSAERPEGSISTLTIQRTEQRDSAMYRCASSLDALARTDTQYFGPGTRLTVL.

This CDR3 reads CASSLTRGGTQYF. In DNA, the CDR3 is TGTGCCAGCAGTCTAACACGGGGCGGGACCCAGTACTTC. The chain employs TRBV28 and TRBJ2-5; TRBD1 or TRBD2 may be the D gene (5 bases each). CDR1 and CDR2 from the germline V gene are MDHEN and SYDVKM. Trimming removed 5 bases from V and 7 bases from J, with 14 bases in between. CDR3 size: 13 residues.

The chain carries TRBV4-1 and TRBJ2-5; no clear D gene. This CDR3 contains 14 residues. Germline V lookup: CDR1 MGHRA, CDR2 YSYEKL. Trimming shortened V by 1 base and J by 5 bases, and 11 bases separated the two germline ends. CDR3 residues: CASSQVNRRETQYF. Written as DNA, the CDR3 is TGCGCCAGCAGCCAAGTTAACAGAAGGGAGACCCAGTACTTC.

CDR3 sequence reads: CASSFQGSTTEAFF. CDR3 DNA sequence: TGTGCCAGCAGCTTCCAGGGGTCGACCACTGAAGCTTTCTTT. The genes are TRBV7-9 and TRBJ1-1; possible D gene TRBD1, 6 bases. Germline CDR1 is SEHNR and CDR2 is FQNEAQ (reference sequence). The CDR3 covers 14 residues. Deletions cut 3 bases from V and 4 bases from J, with 12 bases between. Full variable domain (rest looked up from reference TRBV7-9 and TRBJ1-1): DTGVSQNPRHKITKRGQNVTFRCDPISEHNRLYWYRQTLGQGPEFLTYFQNEAQLEKSRLLSDRFSAERPKGSFSTLEIQRTEQGDSAMYLCASSFQGSTTEAFFGQGTRLTVV.

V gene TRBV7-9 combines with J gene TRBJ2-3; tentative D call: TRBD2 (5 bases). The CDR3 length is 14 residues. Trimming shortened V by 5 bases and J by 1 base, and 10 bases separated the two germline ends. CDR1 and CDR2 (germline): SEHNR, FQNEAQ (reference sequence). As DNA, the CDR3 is TGTGCCAGCAGCCGGGAAATCGGCACAGATACGCAGTATTTT. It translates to CASSREIGTDTQYF.

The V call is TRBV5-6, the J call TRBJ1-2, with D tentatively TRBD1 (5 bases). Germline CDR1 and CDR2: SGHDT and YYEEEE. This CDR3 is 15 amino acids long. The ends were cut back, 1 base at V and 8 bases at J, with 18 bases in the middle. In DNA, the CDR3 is TGTGCCAGCAGCTTGAGAGGACAACCTTTGTGGGGCTACACCTTC. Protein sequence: CASSLRGQPLWGYTF.

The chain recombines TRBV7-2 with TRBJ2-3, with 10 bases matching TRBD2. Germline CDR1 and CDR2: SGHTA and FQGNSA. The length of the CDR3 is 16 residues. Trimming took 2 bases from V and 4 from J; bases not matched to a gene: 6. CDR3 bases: TGTGCCAGCAGCTTAAGGAGCGGGAGGGTCTCAGATACGCAGTATTTT. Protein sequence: CASSLRSGRVSDTQYF.

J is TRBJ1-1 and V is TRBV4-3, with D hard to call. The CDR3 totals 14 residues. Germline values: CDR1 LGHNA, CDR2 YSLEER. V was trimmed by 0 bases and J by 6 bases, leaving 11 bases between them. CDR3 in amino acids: CASSQEGIASEAFF. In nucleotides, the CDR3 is TGCGCCAGCAGCCAAGAGGGGATAGCCTCTGAAGCTTTCTTT.

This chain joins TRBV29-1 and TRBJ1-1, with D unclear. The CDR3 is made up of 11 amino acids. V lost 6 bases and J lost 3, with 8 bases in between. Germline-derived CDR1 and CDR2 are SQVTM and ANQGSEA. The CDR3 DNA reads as TGCAGCGTAAAGGAGGACACTGAAGCTTTCTTT. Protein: CSVKEDTEAFF.

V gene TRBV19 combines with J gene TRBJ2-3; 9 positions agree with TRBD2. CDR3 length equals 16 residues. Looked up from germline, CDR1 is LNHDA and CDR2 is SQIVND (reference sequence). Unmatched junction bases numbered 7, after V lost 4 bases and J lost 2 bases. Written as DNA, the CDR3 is TGTGCCAGTAGTACTTCTAGCGGGGACGCCACAGATACGCAGTATTTT. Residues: CASSTSSGDATDTQYF.

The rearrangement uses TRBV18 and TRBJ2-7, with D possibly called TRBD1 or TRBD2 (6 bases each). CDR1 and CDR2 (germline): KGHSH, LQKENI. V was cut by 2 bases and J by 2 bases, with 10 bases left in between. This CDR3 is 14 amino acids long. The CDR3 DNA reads TGTGCCAGCTCACCAGGGGGGCCTACCTACGAGCAGTACTTC. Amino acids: CASSPGGPTYEQYF. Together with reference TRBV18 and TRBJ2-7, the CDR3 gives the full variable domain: NAGVMQNPRHLVRRRGQEARLRCSPMKGHSHVYWYRQLPEEGLKFMVYLQKENIIDESGMPKERFSAEFPKEGPSILRIQQVVRGDSAAYFCASSPGGPTYEQYFGPGTRLTVT.

The CDR3 nucleotides read TGCGCCAGCAGCCTCGACAGGGGGTCCTACAATGAGCAGTTCTTC. This encodes CASSLDRGSYNEQFF. The V call is TRBV4-3, the J call TRBJ2-1; 9 bases are shared with TRBD1. Germline values: CDR1 LGHNA, CDR2 YSLEER. CDR3 length: 15 amino acids. Trimming took 4 bases from V and 1 from J; bases not matched to a gene: 2.

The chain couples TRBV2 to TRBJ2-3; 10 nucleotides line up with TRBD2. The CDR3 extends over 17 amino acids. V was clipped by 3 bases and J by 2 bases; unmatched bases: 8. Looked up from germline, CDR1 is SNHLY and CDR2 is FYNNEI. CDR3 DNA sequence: TGTGCCAGCAGTGAGATTAGACTAGCGGGTGCCACAGATACGCAGTATTTT. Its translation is CASSEIRLAGATDTQYF.

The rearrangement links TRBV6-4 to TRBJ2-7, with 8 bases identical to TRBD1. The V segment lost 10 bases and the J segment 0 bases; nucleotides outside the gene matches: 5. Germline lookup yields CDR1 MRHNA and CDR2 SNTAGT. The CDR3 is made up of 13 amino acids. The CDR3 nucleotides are TGTGCCAACAGACAGGGGACCTCCTACGAGCAGTACTTC. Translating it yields CANRQGTSYEQYF.